This T cell receptor beta chain appears in the sequencing data of a study of blood T cell repertoires in COVID-19. Clones were read by immunoSEQ multiplex PCR, and TCRdb kept only the in-frame ones, dropping some. The sample shows fewer than 200,000 clones, 65% to 90% of them seen only once. There are a few counts of this clone. The CDR3 runs to 11 residues. Trimming took 4 bases from V and 3 from J, leaving 6 bases between them. Germline V gene data show CDR1 as DFQATT and CDR2 as SNEGSKA (reference sequence). The sequence was obtained from a man in his fifties or sixties with active or convalescent COVID-19. The genes are TRBV20-1 and TRBJ1-1; unclear D gene. The sequencing input was peripheral blood. The CDR3, as DNA: TGCAGTGCTAAAGGAGACACTGAAGCTTTCTTT. Protein: CSAKGDTEAFF.